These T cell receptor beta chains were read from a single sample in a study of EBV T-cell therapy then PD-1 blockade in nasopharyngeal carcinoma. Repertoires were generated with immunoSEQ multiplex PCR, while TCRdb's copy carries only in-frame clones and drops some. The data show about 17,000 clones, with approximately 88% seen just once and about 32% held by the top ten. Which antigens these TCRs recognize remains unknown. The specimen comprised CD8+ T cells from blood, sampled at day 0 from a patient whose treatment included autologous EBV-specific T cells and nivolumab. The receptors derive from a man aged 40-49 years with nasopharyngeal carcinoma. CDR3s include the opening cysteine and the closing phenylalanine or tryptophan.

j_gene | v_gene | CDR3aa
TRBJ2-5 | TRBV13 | CASSLGFRIETQYF
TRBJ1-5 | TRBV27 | CASSFFGGSFHQPQHF
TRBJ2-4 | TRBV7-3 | CASSPISGLAGVPLAKNIQYF
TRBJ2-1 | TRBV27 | CASVGASSYNEQFF
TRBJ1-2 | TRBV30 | CAWSVYRSGYTF
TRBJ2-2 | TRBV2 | CASSGLAVNTGELFF
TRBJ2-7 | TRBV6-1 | CASSEWMGRNYEQYF
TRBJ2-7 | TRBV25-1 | CASSDQGYEQYF
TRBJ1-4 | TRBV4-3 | CASSQDGSGNEKLFF
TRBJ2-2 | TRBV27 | CASSFSGGASGELFF
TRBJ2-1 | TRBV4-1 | CASSEGIGFSYNEQFF
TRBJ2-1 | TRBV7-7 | CASSLSMYNEQFF
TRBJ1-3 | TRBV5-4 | CASSLSGTGNTIYF
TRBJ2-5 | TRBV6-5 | CASSRFGLNTETQYF
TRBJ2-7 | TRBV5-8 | CASSLAGPNYEQYF
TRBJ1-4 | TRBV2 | CASRATGGKTNEKLFF
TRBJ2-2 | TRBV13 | CASNSVRDRGLVGELFF